This T cell receptor beta chain was retrieved from a study of T cell repertoires in cytomegalovirus infection. Study at large: Through public TCR beta signatures, both CMV infection and matching HLA type were indicated.

This clonotype was detected a few times. The V gene's germline CDR1 is ENHRY and CDR2 SYGVKD. Unmatched junction bases numbered 6, after V lost 2 bases and J lost 5 bases. CDR3 length: 16 residues. One entry per CDR3 protein results from TCRdb running MiXCR on the reads. The sample shows over 300,000 distinct CDR3 sequences, about a sixth of them seen only once. The genes are TRBV10-3 and TRBJ1-6, with 7 bases fitting TRBD1. The source of this sequence is a human donor in good health (CMV status not recorded). Some clones in this sample may be carry-over from other donors' samples. Sequencing input: PBMCs. As DNA, the CDR3 is TGTGCCATCAGTGAGCTCGGGGGACAGAATAATTCACCCCTCCACTTT. Its protein product is CAISELGGQNNSPLHF.